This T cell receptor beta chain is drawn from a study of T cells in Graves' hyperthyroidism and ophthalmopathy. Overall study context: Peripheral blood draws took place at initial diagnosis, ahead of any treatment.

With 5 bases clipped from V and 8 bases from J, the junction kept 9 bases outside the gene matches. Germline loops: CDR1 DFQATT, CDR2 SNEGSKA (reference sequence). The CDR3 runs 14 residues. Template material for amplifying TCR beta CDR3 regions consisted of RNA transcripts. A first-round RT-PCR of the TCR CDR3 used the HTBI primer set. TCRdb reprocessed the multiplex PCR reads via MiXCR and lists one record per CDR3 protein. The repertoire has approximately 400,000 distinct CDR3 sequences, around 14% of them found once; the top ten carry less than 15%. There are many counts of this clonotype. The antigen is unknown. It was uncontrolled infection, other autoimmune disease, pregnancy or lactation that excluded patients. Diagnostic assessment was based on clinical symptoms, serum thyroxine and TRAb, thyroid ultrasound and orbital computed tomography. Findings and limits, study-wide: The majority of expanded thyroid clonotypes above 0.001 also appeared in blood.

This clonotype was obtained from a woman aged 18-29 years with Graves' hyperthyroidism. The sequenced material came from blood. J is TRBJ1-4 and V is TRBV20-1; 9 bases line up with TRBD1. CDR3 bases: TGCAGTGCTCCCGAGACAGGGGGGAGCGAAAAACTGTTTTTT. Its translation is CSAPETGGSEKLFF.